The text below deals with one T cell receptor (beta chain). Antigen specificity is unknown. TCRdb recomputed calls from the reads with MiXCR, one row per CDR3 protein. The table records fewer than 1,000,000 distinct CDR3 sequences, approximately 31% of them present only once. The sample belongs to a study of T cell repertoires in cytomegalovirus infection. Whole-study results and caveats: The ex vivo response was dominated by HLA-C-restricted CMV-specific TCR beta clonotypes.

The CDR3 runs 17 residues. CDR1 and CDR2 from the germline V gene are KGHDR and SFDVKD. Deletions cut 4 bases from V and 0 bases from J, with 18 bases between. The V gene is TRBV24-1, the J gene TRBJ2-7; D is undetermined. This sample comprised cultured CD8+ T cells from PBMCs, obtained from culture after CMV antigen stimulation. The clonotype originates from a human donor in good health (CMV status not recorded). Some clones in this sample may be carry-over from other donors' samples. The CDR3 here is CATSDPPKRWSSYEQYV. Here the CDR3 DNA reads TGTGCCACCAGTGACCCCCCGAAGAGGTGGAGCTCCTACGAGCAGTACGTC.